This passage covers 26 T cell receptor beta chains from one sample sequenced in a study of response to subunit inactivated influenza vaccine. TCRdb fed the RT-PCR reads into MiXCR, producing one record per CDR3 protein. The sample contains 650,000 or so distinct CDR3 sequences, 14% of which appear only once. Sequenced here: PBMCs from blood, sampled around 14 days before vaccination. The source is a man between 50 and 59 years old who received an inactivated influenza vaccine.

The chain joins TRBV6-6 to TRBJ2-7, with unresolved D. CDR3 length equals 12 residues. Germline assignment: CDR1 MNHNY and CDR2 SVGAGI (reference sequence). V was clipped by 0 bases and J by 9 bases, with 9 bases between them. The DNA of the CDR3 is TGTGCCAGCAGTTACTCGGCCACCGGGCAGTACTTC. Translation: CASSYSATGQYF.

This clonotype was seen a few times. The chain couples TRBV29-1 to TRBJ1-2; TRBD1 matches at 7 bases. The CDR3 length is 13 residues. The trim removed 7 bases at V and 5 bases at J, leaving 10 bases unmatched. Germline V gene sequence: CDR1 SQVTM, CDR2 ANQGSEA. The CDR3 sequence: CSGGQRHPYGYTF. CDR3 coding DNA: TGCAGCGGGGGACAGCGACACCCGTATGGCTACACCTTC.

The gene calls are TRBV6-5 and TRBJ1-5, with 8 positions matching TRBD1. CDR1 MNHEY and CDR2 SVGAGI come from the germline V gene. The CDR3 is 15 residues long. Losses at the gene ends were 2 bases for V and 0 bases for J; bases not matched to a gene: 0. Written as DNA, the CDR3 is TGTGCCAGCAGTTACGGGACAGGTAGCAATCAGCCCCAGCATTTT. Translation: CASSYGTGSNQPQHF.

The rearrangement joins TRBV10-3 to TRBJ2-7; 8 nucleotides match TRBD1. Germline V gives CDR1 ENHRY, CDR2 SYGVKD. The trim removed 6 bases at V and 5 bases at J, leaving 6 bases unmatched. The length of the CDR3 is 13 residues. This CDR3 reads CAIRGQGKDEQYF. CDR3 nucleotide sequence: TGTGCCATCAGAGGACAGGGTAAAGACGAGCAGTACTTC.

The genes are TRBV3-1 and TRBJ1-2; 10 bases match TRBD1. V lost 0 bases to trimming and J lost 4 bases; unmatched junction nucleotides: 2. The CDR3 sequence is 15 residues long. CDR1 is LGHDT and CDR2 is YNNKEL in the germline V gene (reference sequence). CDR3 sequence (DNA): TGTGCCAGCAGCCAAGATTGGACAGGGGGCTATGGCTACACCTTC. Its protein product is CASSQDWTGGYGYTF.

This sequence joins TRBV2 and TRBJ2-1, with D perhaps TRBD2 (5 bases). V was shortened by 4 bases and J by 6 bases, with 13 bases between the two germline ends. The V gene's germline CDR1 is SNHLY and CDR2 FYNNEI. The CDR3 is 14 amino acids. As DNA, the CDR3 is TGTGCCAGCAGTGGGACTGCGGTTTTCAATGAGCAGTTCTTC. As protein: CASSGTAVFNEQFF.

This clonotype was counted between two and nine times. This chain joins TRBV12-3 or TRBV12-4 and TRBJ2-1, with 7 bases fitting TRBD1. With 5 bases clipped from V and 5 bases from J, the junction kept 12 bases outside the gene matches. The CDR3 covers 16 residues. The CDR3 region has the DNA TGTGCCAGCAGTGGCTACCGGGACAGACCCCACAATGAGCAGTTCTTC. Translation: CASSGYRDRPHNEQFF.

This rearrangement joins TRBV20-1 to TRBJ2-1, with TRBD2 as a possible D gene (6 bases). Germline V lookup: CDR1 DFQATT, CDR2 SNEGSKA (reference sequence). The germline V and J ends were trimmed by 7 bases and 7 bases, with 23 bases remaining between them. This CDR3 spans 15 amino acids. The CDR3 DNA sequence: TGCAGTGTGGAAGGGAGGAGGGCCGGTGGGAATGAGCAGTTCTTC. Translation gives CSVEGRRAGGNEQFF.

The chain is built from TRBV11-2 and TRBJ2-1, with D maybe TRBD2 (6 bases). The CDR3 length is 16 residues. The V end was cut by 4 bases, the J end by 8 bases, with 21 bases between. CDR1 and CDR2 from the germline V gene are SGHAT and FQNNGV. This chain's CDR3 is CASSSGSGVPRDEQFF. CDR3 bases: TGTGCCAGCAGCTCAGGTAGCGGAGTACCGCGGGATGAGCAGTTCTTC.

This chain uses TRBV5-1 with TRBJ2-7, with 7 bases that match TRBD1. CDR1 and CDR2 from the germline V gene are SGHRS and YFSETQ. Germline trimming cut 1 base from V and 1 base from J; bases unmatched to any gene: 5. This CDR3 region has 15 residues. DNA of the CDR3: TGCGCCAGCAGCTTGTTGGGGGACAGATCCTACGAGCAGTACTTC. This translates into CASSLLGDRSYEQYF.

This clonotype was detected only a few times. The V call is TRBV6-2 or TRBV6-3, the J call TRBJ2-1; 9 nucleotides align to TRBD2. V lost 6 bases, J lost 6 bases, and 3 bases stayed unmatched. Per the germline V gene, CDR1 is MNHEY and CDR2 is SVGEGT. The CDR3 totals 13 residues. The CDR3 loop reads CASRTSGSNEQFF. CDR3 bases: TGTGCCAGCAGGACTAGCGGAAGCAATGAGCAGTTCTTC.

This chain connects TRBV30 to TRBJ2-7; 10 nucleotides match TRBD1. The CDR3 loop spans 15 amino acids. J was trimmed by 0 bases and V by 2 bases; bases with no gene match: 4. Germline assignment: CDR1 GTSNPN and CDR2 SVGIG (reference sequence). In DNA, the CDR3 is TGTGCCTGGAGTTCTGGACAGGGGGGCTCCTACGAGCAGTACTTC. It yields the protein CAWSSGQGGSYEQYF.

V is TRBV10-3 and J is TRBJ2-7; 11 nucleotides match TRBD2. The germline gives CDR1 ENHRY, CDR2 SYGVKD. Trimming cost V 6 bases and J 5 bases; bases outside gene matches: 6. The CDR3 contains 14 residues. The CDR3 DNA reads TGTGCCATCAGCAACCTAGCGGGGGGAAACGAGCAGTACTTC. Protein: CAISNLAGGNEQYF.

V gene TRBV6-2 or TRBV6-3 combines with J gene TRBJ1-2, with D possibly being TRBD1 (6 bases). V was cut by 7 bases and J by 4 bases, with 22 bases left in between. CDR1 is MNHEY and CDR2 is SVGEGT in the germline V gene. The CDR3 spans 16 residues. The DNA for the CDR3 is TGTGCCAGCACCCATCTTGGCAGGGGTACCCGCTATGGCTACACCTTC. It codes for CASTHLGRGTRYGYTF.

The CDR3 protein is CASSQGTRNTGELFF. CDR3 DNA: TGCGCCAGCAGCCAAGGGACAAGGAACACCGGGGAGCTGTTTTTT. The chain uses TRBV4-3 and TRBJ2-2; the D gene is possibly TRBD1 (5 bases). Per the germline V gene, CDR1 is LGHNA and CDR2 is YSLEER. The CDR3 loop spans 15 amino acids. Deletions cut 1 base from V and 1 base from J, with 7 bases between.

This clonotype has a handful of counts. This chain uses TRBV7-9 with TRBJ2-1, with no clear D. The CDR3 extends over 15 amino acids. Germline V gene lookup returns CDR1 SEHNR and CDR2 FQNEAQ (reference sequence). The V gene lost 2 bases and the J gene lost 0 bases, with 8 bases spanning the gap. The CDR3 DNA reads as TGTGCCAGCAGCTTACTGATAGCCTCCTACAATGAGCAGTTCTTC. Protein: CASSLLIASYNEQFF. Supplemented by reference TRBV7-9 and TRBJ2-1, the full variable domain reads DTGVSQNPRHKITKRGQNVTFRCDPISEHNRLYWYRQTLGQGPEFLTYFQNEAQLEKSRLLSDRFSAERPKGSFSTLEIQRTEQGDSAMYLCASSLLIASYNEQFFGPGTRLTVL.

The genes are TRBV6-5 and TRBJ2-3; tentative D call: TRBD1 (6 bases). This CDR3 spans 14 amino acids. CDR1 and CDR2 (germline): MNHEY, SVGAGI. V was trimmed by 4 bases and J by 1 base, leaving 9 bases between them. The DNA of the CDR3 is TGTGCCAGCAGTTTGAAGGGGGGCACAGATACGCAGTATTTT. Protein product: CASSLKGGTDTQYF.

This clonotype was seen a few times. This sequence joins TRBV29-1 and TRBJ2-5; D not resolved. Germline V gene lookup returns CDR1 SQVTM and CDR2 ANQGSEA. There are 12 residues in the CDR3. The germline V and J ends were trimmed by 3 bases and 2 bases, with 7 bases remaining between them. CDR3 coding DNA: TGCAGCGTTGATTGGGGACAAGAGACCCAGTACTTC. This encodes CSVDWGQETQYF. The entire variable domain, with the rest obtained from reference TRBV29-1 and TRBJ2-5, is as follows: SAVISQKPSRDICQRGTSLTIQCQVDSQVTMMFWYRQQPGQSLTLIATANQGSEATYESGFVIDKFPISRPNLTFSTLTVSNMSPEDSSIYLCSVDWGQETQYFGPGTRLLVL.

The chain combines TRBV15 with TRBJ1-6, with D unresolved. Deletions cut 3 bases from V and 4 bases from J, with 7 bases between. CDR3 size: 14 residues. Germline loops: CDR1 LNHNV, CDR2 YYDKDF (reference sequence). In DNA, the CDR3 is TGTGCCACCAGCAGCGGGAGTTATAATTCACCCCTCCACTTT. Protein product: CATSSGSYNSPLHF.

This clonotype was seen more than once but under ten times. The rearrangement uses TRBV7-2 and TRBJ2-7; D gene unclear. In germline, CDR1 is SGHTA, CDR2 FQGNSA. The length of the CDR3 is 14 residues. The ends were cut back, 1 base at V and 4 bases at J, with 11 bases in the middle. For the CDR3, the DNA is TGTGCCAGCAGCTTAGAGGGCGACGCTTACGAGCAGTACTTC. Protein sequence: CASSLEGDAYEQYF.

The gene calls are TRBV20-1 and TRBJ2-7; D uncertain. This CDR3 has 13 amino acids. V lost 3 bases and J 3 bases, leaving 12 bases between the germline ends. The germline V gene encodes CDR1 DFQATT and CDR2 SNEGSKA (reference sequence). CDR3: CSARSWRSYEQYF. CDR3 DNA: TGCAGTGCTAGGAGTTGGCGAAGCTACGAGCAGTACTTC.

This clonotype appeared a few times. The CDR3 nucleotides read TGTGCCAGCAGCCAAGAAGGGGAACCCTACACAGATACGCAGTATTTT. This gives the protein CASSQEGEPYTDTQYF. V and J are TRBV14 and TRBJ2-3; D perhaps matches TRBD1 (5 bases). The CDR3 totals 16 residues. The germline V gene encodes CDR1 SGHDN and CDR2 FVKESK. V lost 0 bases, J lost 2 bases, and 12 bases lay in between.

This rearrangement joins TRBV20-1 to TRBJ2-7; tentatively, D is TRBD1 (6 bases). The CDR3 sequence is 11 residues long. The germline V gene encodes CDR1 DFQATT and CDR2 SNEGSKA (reference sequence). V lost 6 bases and J 5 bases, leaving 11 bases between the germline ends. The CDR3 bases are TGCAGTGCGTACACAGGGAACGAGCAGTACTTC. Its protein product is CSAYTGNEQYF.

The CDR3 DNA follows: TGTGCCAGCAGCTTAAGGGTATACCGCTCTGGGGCCAACGTCCTGACTTTC. This translates into CASSLRVYRSGANVLTF. The chain has TRBV7-8 and TRBJ2-6; D remains ambiguous. CDR3 size: 17 residues. The V gene's germline CDR1 is SGHVS and CDR2 FQNEAQ. The germline V and J ends were trimmed by 2 bases and 0 bases, with 11 bases remaining between them.

This clonotype has a handful of counts. The chain recombines TRBV7-6 with TRBJ2-3; 7 bases are a match to TRBD2. This CDR3 has 16 amino acids. Per the germline V gene, CDR1 is SGHVS and CDR2 is FNYEAQ. With 1 base clipped from V and 4 bases from J, the junction kept 8 bases outside the gene matches. In DNA, the CDR3 is TGTGCCAGCAGCTTAGAAGCTGGCGGGGGTGCAGATACGCAGTATTTT. Translating gives CASSLEAGGGADTQYF.

J is TRBJ1-4 and V is TRBV5-8; D is uncertain. Germline CDR1 SGHTS, CDR2 YDEGEE. CDR3 size: 15 residues. Trimming removed 1 base from V and 8 bases from J, with 15 bases in between. CDR3 protein: CASSLRINRFEKLFF. The CDR3 bases are TGTGCCAGCAGCTTGAGGATAAACCGTTTCGAAAAACTGTTTTTT.